Listed below are T cell receptor beta chains from one sample, sequenced in a study of OX40 agonist ivuxolimab in advanced cancers. Assay: immunoSEQ multiplex PCR; the TCRdb copy retains only in-frame clones and omits some. The table records about 66,000 clones, more than 80% of them present only once. The sequenced sample was CD4+ or CD8+ T cells sorted from blood, obtained in a trial of the OX40 agonist ivuxolimab. Receptors originate from an adult with an advanced solid tumor such as melanoma, head and neck, liver or kidney cancer. The CDR3 runs from the conserved cysteine through the conserved F or W. The D gene is left open where the match is weak. Some rows mark clone size as missing; the rest say once, few, many or name a class of expanded clone.

V: TRBV7-2; size: .; D: TRBD2; J: TRBJ2-7; DNA: TGTGCCAGCAGCCGGGGACTAGTAAGATACGAGCAGTACTTC; CDR3: CASSRGLVRYEQYF
V: TRBV15; size: .; D: .; J: TRBJ2-5; DNA: TGTGCCACCAGCAGAGTCGGGGGCGGGGAGACCCAGTACTTC; CDR3: CATSRVGGGETQYF
V: TRBV18; size: .; D: TRBD1; J: TRBJ2-7; DNA: TGTGCCAGCTCACCGGGACAGGGCCCCTACGAGCAGTACTTC; CDR3: CASSPGQGPYEQYF
V: TRBV6-1; size: few; D: TRBD1; J: TRBJ1-5; DNA: TGTGCCAGCAGTGAGGGGCAGGGGGGTCAGCCCCAGCATTTT; CDR3: CASSEGQGGQPQHF
V: TRBV5-1; size: .; D: .; J: TRBJ2-5; DNA: TGCGCCAGCAGCTTGGGCCAGCAAGAGACCCAGTACTTC; CDR3: CASSLGQQETQYF
V: TRBV5-1; size: .; D: .; J: TRBJ2-5; DNA: TGCGCCAGCAGCTTGGCCTCTTTGTCCGAGACCCAGTACTTC; CDR3: CASSLASLSETQYF
V: TRBV7-9; size: .; D: TRBD2; J: TRBJ2-7; DNA: TGTGCCAGCAGCTTAGGGGGGACTAGCGGGAGTTTTTTCGAGCAGTACTTC; CDR3: CASSLGGTSGSFFEQYF
V: TRBV27; size: .; D: .; J: TRBJ2-6; DNA: TGTGCCAGCACACGGCCTGGGGCCAACGTCCTGACTTTC; CDR3: CASTRPGANVLTF
V: TRBV7-2; size: once; D: .; J: TRBJ2-1; DNA: TGTGCCAGCAGCTTTCAAACTTCCTCAAGGGCGCAGTTCTTC; CDR3: CASSFQTSSRAQFF
V: TRBV7-8; size: .; D: TRBD1; J: TRBJ2-6; DNA: TGTGCCAGCAGCTACCTCAGGGACAGATTCGTCCTGACTTTC; CDR3: CASSYLRDRFVLTF
V: TRBV7-2; size: .; D: TRBD1; J: TRBJ2-1; DNA: TGTGCCAGCAGCTCCCTCCCCGCTGGACCCTCGGGACAGGGGGCAAGGTGGTTCTTC; CDR3: CASSSLPAGPSGQGARWFF
V: TRBV5-1; size: .; D: .; J: TRBJ2-2; DNA: TGCGCCAGCAGCTCGGGACTTACTCTCACCGGGGAGCTGTTTTTT; CDR3: CASSSGLTLTGELFF
V: TRBV7-2; size: .; D: TRBD2; J: TRBJ2-5; DNA: TGTGCCAGCAGCCAATGGACTAGCGTGCAAGAGACCCAGTACTTC; CDR3: CASSQWTSVQETQYF
V: TRBV2; size: .; D: .; J: TRBJ2-6; DNA: TGTGCCAGCAGTGAAATAGCAGCTGGGGCCAACGTCCTGACTTTC; CDR3: CASSEIAAGANVLTF
V: TRBV10-3; size: .; D: .; J: TRBJ2-7; DNA: TGTGCCATCGCGGGGACAGCCTACGAGCAGTACTTC; CDR3: CAIAGTAYEQYF
V: TRBV4-1; size: once; D: .; J: TRBJ2-7; DNA: TGCGCCAGCAGCCAAGGGGCCTACGAGCAGTACTTC; CDR3: CASSQGAYEQYF
V: TRBV18; size: .; D: TRBD1; J: TRBJ2-7; DNA: TGTGCCAGCTCAACTCCGGACAGGGGTGGTTACGAGCAGTACTTC; CDR3: CASSTPDRGGYEQYF
V: TRBV15; size: .; D: .; J: TRBJ2-7; DNA: TGTGCCACCAGCGGTACGGGGATGGGGGGGCACGAGCAGTACTTC; CDR3: CATSGTGMGGHEQYF
V: TRBV2; size: .; D: .; J: TRBJ2-3; DNA: TGTGCCAGCAGTGAGGGGGGATCTCCAGATACGCAGTATTTT; CDR3: CASSEGGSPDTQYF
V: TRBV19; size: once; D: .; J: TRBJ2-7; DNA: TGTGCCAGTAGTATCGGGATTATCTACGAGCAGTACTTC; CDR3: CASSIGIIYEQYF